This TCR beta chain originates from a study of T cell responses to AZD1222 COVID-19 vaccine. CDR1 is SGHTA and CDR2 is FQGTGA in the germline V gene. V dropped 5 bases and J dropped 1 base, with 12 bases sitting between them. The CDR3 length is 15 residues. Here immunoSEQ multiplex PCR was the method, and the copy in TCRdb shows in-frame clones only, minus some. Of about 140,000 clones listed, 70% to 90% are singletons. The sequencing used peripheral blood, collected on day 0 of AZD1222 vaccination. The chain employs TRBV7-3 and TRBJ2-1; the D call may be TRBD1 or TRBD2 (5 bases each). The TCR was taken from an adult in good health. As DNA, the CDR3 is TGTGCCAGCAGCCCCGGGACGACTTCCTACAATGAGCAGTTCTTC. This gives the protein CASSPGTTSYNEQFF.